These 22 T cell receptor beta chains originate from one sample sequenced in a study of T cells in Graves' hyperthyroidism and ophthalmopathy. TCR beta CDR3 region amplification was performed from RNA transcripts. During a first-round RT-PCR of the TCR CDR3, the HTBI primer set was used. TCRdb passed the multiplex PCR reads through MiXCR, listing each CDR3 protein once. The sample consists of over 500,000 distinct CDR3 sequences, 15% to 20% of them appearing once. The sequencing input was blood. Every receptor here comes from a woman aged 25 to 45 with Graves' ophthalmopathy.

The rearrangement links TRBV9 to TRBJ1-5; 7 bases match TRBD1. V lost 2 bases, J lost 2 bases, and 7 bases stayed unmatched. Germline CDR1 reads SGDLS; CDR2 reads YYNGEE. This CDR3 has 16 amino acids. In nucleotides, the CDR3 is TGTGCCAGCAGCGTGGCCCCCGACAGGGGCAATCAGCCCCAGCATTTT. Encoded protein: CASSVAPDRGNQPQHF.

CDR3 DNA: TGTGCCAGCAGATCCTCCCTGGGGGGCCTAGCAACCTACAATGAGCAGTTCTTC. Its translation: CASRSSLGGLATYNEQFF. The J gene is TRBJ2-1, the V gene TRBV6-2 or TRBV6-3; D may correspond to TRBD1 or TRBD2 (6 bases each). CDR3 length: 18 amino acids. Germline loops: CDR1 MNHEY, CDR2 SVGEGT. V lost 6 bases to trimming and J lost 2 bases, with 23 bases between them.

This clonotype has only a few counts. The gene calls are TRBV7-9 and TRBJ1-4; unclear D gene. Between the trimmed V and J ends, which lost 4 bases and 8 bases, there was a span of 11 bases. Germline V gene sequence: CDR1 SEHNR, CDR2 FQNEAQ (reference sequence). CDR3 size: 13 residues. The CDR3: CASSSWREEKLFF. CDR3 nucleotides: TGTGCCAGCAGCTCCTGGAGGGAGGAAAAACTGTTTTTT.

This clonotype was detected only a few times. The chain has TRBV29-1 and TRBJ2-1; maybe TRBD1 (6 bases). Trimming cost V 4 bases and J 10 bases, with 14 bases left between them. The V gene's germline CDR1 is SQVTM and CDR2 ANQGSEA. The length of the CDR3 is 12 residues. The CDR3 loop reads CSVGQGIGEQFF. For the CDR3, the DNA is TGCAGCGTTGGTCAGGGGATCGGGGAGCAGTTCTTC.

This clonotype was found many times. The chain has TRBV28 and TRBJ2-7; TRBD1 is a possible D gene (5 bases). CDR1 is MDHEN, CDR2 SYDVKM, per germline. The length of the CDR3 is 15 residues. With 6 bases removed from V and 4 bases from J, the gap between germline ends came to 19 bases. The CDR3 spells CASSPGGRVSYEQYF. The CDR3 DNA sequence: TGTGCCAGCAGCCCTGGTGGCAGGGTGTCTTACGAGCAGTACTTC.

This clonotype has at least ten counts. The chain joins TRBV13 to TRBJ2-1, with a tentative D call TRBD2 (6 bases). The CDR3 runs to 15 residues. Trimming pared 0 bases from V and 7 bases from J, leaving 13 bases between. Germline V gene sequence: CDR1 PRHDT, CDR2 FYEKMQ (reference sequence). The CDR3 here is CASSLGLYRENEQFF. The CDR3 nucleotides read TGTGCCAGCAGCTTAGGCCTTTATCGGGAGAATGAGCAGTTCTTC.

This clonotype has just a few counts. The chain combines TRBV4-3 with TRBJ2-3, with D uncertain. The CDR3 contains 14 residues. The V gene's germline CDR1 is LGHNA and CDR2 YSLEER. The V end was cut by 2 bases, the J end by 6 bases, with 12 bases between. DNA for the CDR3: TGCGCCAGCAGCCAATTCGGGCCGGAGGATACGCAGTATTTT. Amino acids: CASSQFGPEDTQYF.

This clonotype was seen repeatedly, ten times or more. The chain combines TRBV20-1 with TRBJ2-1, with 9 bases that match TRBD2. Looked up from germline, CDR1 is DFQATT and CDR2 is SNEGSKA (reference sequence). V lost 1 base, J lost 0 bases, and 4 bases stayed unmatched. The CDR3 covers 16 residues. This CDR3 reads CSARGATSGSYNEQFF. The CDR3 DNA follows: TGCAGTGCTAGAGGAGCGACTAGCGGCTCCTACAATGAGCAGTTCTTC.

V gene TRBV12-3 or TRBV12-4 combines with J gene TRBJ2-5; no reliable D call. V was pared by 3 bases and J by 4 bases, with 12 bases between. The CDR3 contains 14 residues. In DNA form, the CDR3 reads TGTGCCAGCAGTTTTCTGGCTATCGGAGAGACCCAGTACTTC. Translating it yields CASSFLAIGETQYF.

In this sample, this clonotype turned up a few times. The chain recombines TRBV7-2 with TRBJ1-6; D unresolved. Germline-derived CDR1 and CDR2 are SGHTA and FQGNSA. The CDR3 runs to 13 residues. V shed 3 bases and J shed 9 bases, with 9 bases lying between them. CDR3 coding DNA: TGTGCCAGCAGCTTTTCCGGGGTTTCACCCCTCCACTTT. This codes for CASSFSGVSPLHF.

This clonotype was counted a few times. This chain uses TRBV7-7 with TRBJ1-4, with D maybe TRBD1 (5 bases). The V and J ends lost 1 base and 7 bases respectively, with 13 bases between them. Germline V gene lookup returns CDR1 SSHAT and CDR2 FNYEAQ (reference sequence). The CDR3 loop spans 15 amino acids. The CDR3 sequence: CASSLGSGRGEKLFF. For the CDR3, the DNA is TGTGCCAGCAGCTTAGGTTCAGGGAGGGGTGAAAAACTGTTTTTT.

This clonotype was counted only a few times. J is TRBJ2-3 and V is TRBV20-1; 8 positions match TRBD2. CDR1 and CDR2 from the germline V gene are DFQATT and SNEGSKA (reference sequence). The CDR3 runs 17 residues. The trim removed 0 bases at V and 0 bases at J, leaving 8 bases unmatched. The CDR3 nucleotides read TGCAGTGCTAGAGACGGGGCGGGAGGTCGTAGCACAGATACGCAGTATTTT. Its protein is CSARDGAGGRSTDTQYF.

This chain connects TRBV14 to TRBJ2-5; D is ambiguous. Germline V CDR1 and CDR2: SGHDN, FVKESK. The CDR3 covers 14 residues. Trimming took 5 bases from V and 5 from J, leaving 15 bases between them. CDR3 residues: CASSSPPRRETQYF. CDR3 in DNA: TGTGCCAGCAGCTCCCCCCCGCGTAGGGAGACCCAGTACTTC. Using reference TRBV14 and TRBJ2-5 for the parts outside the CDR3, the full variable domain is EAGVTQFPSHSVIEKGQTVTLRCDPISGHDNLYWYRRVMGKEIKFLLHFVKESKQDESGMPNNRFLAERTGGTYSTLKVQPAELEDSGVYFCASSSPPRRETQYFGPGTRLLVL.

The chain uses TRBV14 and TRBJ2-1, with 7 bases identical to TRBD2. CDR3 length: 15 amino acids. CDR1 is SGHDN and CDR2 is FVKESK in the germline V gene. V gave up 1 base and J gave up 9 bases; unmatched junction bases: 9. CDR3 DNA: TGTGCCAGCAGCCAAGGACTAGCAGAACGAGGTGAGCAGTTCTTC. Translated: CASSQGLAERGEQFF.

This chain joins TRBV2 and TRBJ2-2, with D maybe TRBD1 (5 bases). CDR3 length: 16 residues. Trimming pared 6 bases from V and 0 bases from J, leaving 14 bases between. The V gene's germline CDR1 is SNHLY and CDR2 FYNNEI. CDR3 DNA: TGTGCCAGCAGGCAGTGGGGCGGTGCGAACACCGGGGAGCTGTTTTTT. It encodes CASRQWGGANTGELFF.

This clonotype showed up many times. V is TRBV9 and J is TRBJ2-1; the match to TRBD2 covers 9 bases. CDR1 and CDR2 from the germline V gene are SGDLS and YYNGEE. Trimming removed 3 bases from V and 2 bases from J; junction bases left unmatched: 3. This CDR3 has 15 amino acids. The CDR3 sequence: CASSASGNPYNEQFF. The CDR3 coding sequence is TGTGCCAGCAGCGCTAGCGGGAACCCCTACAATGAGCAGTTCTTC.

This clonotype was seen repeatedly, ten times or more. The chain is built from TRBV6-1 and TRBJ1-1, with a weak D call TRBD1 (6 bases). Per germline, CDR1 MNHNS and CDR2 SASEGT. V was cut by 6 bases and J by 7 bases, with 12 bases left in between. The CDR3 consists of 12 residues. This CDR3 reads CASSYGQIEAFF. The CDR3 region has the DNA TGTGCCAGCAGCTACGGACAGATTGAAGCTTTCTTT.

This clonotype showed up many times. The rearrangement uses TRBV7-8 and TRBJ2-1; D possibly corresponds to TRBD1 (7 bases). Trimming took 1 base from V and 0 from J, leaving 10 bases between them. The CDR3 contains 16 residues. The germline gives CDR1 SGHVS, CDR2 FQNEAQ. CDR3 in amino acids: CASSLEQGGSYNEQFF. In DNA, the CDR3 is TGTGCCAGCAGCTTAGAGCAGGGGGGCTCCTACAATGAGCAGTTCTTC.

In its sample, this clonotype was seen a few times. The chain links TRBV12-3 or TRBV12-4 to TRBJ1-5; tentative D call: TRBD1 (5 bases). V was trimmed by 6 bases and J by 6 bases, leaving 9 bases between them. This CDR3 has 12 residues. The CDR3 region is CASRWGGQPQHF. CDR3 bases: TGTGCCAGCAGGTGGGGCGGTCAGCCCCAGCATTTT.

This chain connects TRBV20-1 to TRBJ1-4; tentatively, D is TRBD1 (5 bases). The CDR3 runs to 15 residues. CDR1 is DFQATT, CDR2 SNEGSKA, per germline (reference sequence). V was trimmed by 0 bases and J by 3 bases, leaving 11 bases between them. The DNA of the CDR3 is TGCAGTGCTAGAGATCAGTCGGGGCCTAATGAAAAACTGTTTTTT. This sequence encodes CSARDQSGPNEKLFF.

A note on this clonotype: A much more abundant neighbour one base away suggests this may be a read error. J is TRBJ2-1 and V is TRBV19, with 10 bases identical to TRBD2. The CDR3 loop spans 14 amino acids. Germline CDR1 is LNHDA and CDR2 is SQIVND (reference sequence). The CDR3 nucleotides are TGTGCCAGTAGTTCGGGACTAGCGATTTATGAGCAGCTCTTC. Residues: CASSSGLAIYEQLF.

This chain uses TRBV11-2 with TRBJ2-4; tentative D call: TRBD2 (6 bases). This CDR3 is 14 amino acids long. The V and J ends lost 6 bases and 8 bases respectively, with 17 bases between them. CDR1 is SGHAT, CDR2 FQNNGV, per germline. CDR3 in amino acids: CASRPGTSSDIQYF. The CDR3 nucleotides are TGTGCCAGCAGACCCGGGACTTCGAGTGACATTCAGTACTTC.